This TCR beta chain was profiled in a study of blood T cell repertoires in COVID-19. As for the study in general: There were acute and convalescent COVID-19 samples, and they came from the United States, Italy and Spain. From T cells, B-cell-depleted T cells, or PBMCs came the material, which was cDNA or gDNA.

The Seattle site enrolled patients during active infection and followed them longitudinally. How the authors handled the data: The assay estimated nucleated cells by amplifying reference gene primers. Generated by immunoSEQ multiplex PCR, the TCRdb table keeps only in-frame clones and is missing some. V and J calls plus clone size are reproduced from that table; the DNA served to infer D and trimming. Among 400,000 or so clones listed, around 89% were seen once. This clone was observed a handful of times. The sequenced sample consisted of peripheral blood. This sequence was found in a woman aged 40 to 50 with COVID-19, enrolled during active disease.

As DNA, the CDR3 is TGTGCCAGCAGCCCTAAAAGACAGGGGTGGAGTGAAAAACTGTTTTTT. Residues: CASSPKRQGWSEKLFF. V and J are TRBV27 and TRBJ1-4; 8 positions agree with TRBD1. The CDR3 is made up of 16 amino acids. V shed 6 bases and J 7 bases; nucleotides not matched to a gene: 13. Germline-derived CDR1 and CDR2 are MNHEY and SMNVEV (reference sequence).